The rows below give T cell receptor beta chains drawn from one sample of a study of blood T cell repertoires in COVID-19. The data were produced by immunoSEQ multiplex PCR, yet TCRdb's version contains in-frame clones alone and is incomplete. The sample records 350,000 to 400,000 clones, around nine tenths being singletons. Sequences were obtained from PBMCs or T cells enriched from blood (not recorded which). Receptors originate from a woman aged 25 to 39 with acute COVID-19. Each CDR3 is given with its conserved first and last residue. D genes are given only for firm matches. The listing skips clone size in some rows; elsewhere it reads once, few, many or a size class.

v_call	j_call	clone_size	d_call	cdr3_aa	cdr3_nt
TRBV5-1	TRBJ2-2	few	-	CASSPAATNTGELFF	TGCGCCAGCAGCCCCGCGGCGACGAACACCGGGGAGCTGTTTTTT
TRBV29-1	TRBJ1-5	-	TRBD1	CSAGTGEQPQHF	TGCAGCGCAGGGACAGGGGAACAGCCCCAGCATTTT
TRBV5-1	TRBJ1-3	-	-	CASSLIQGSSGNTIYF	TGCGCCAGCAGCCTTATTCAGGGTTCCTCTGGAAACACCATATATTTT
TRBV14	TRBJ2-7	-	TRBD1	CASSPWDRAEYEQYF	TGTGCCAGCAGCCCGTGGGACAGGGCGGAGTACGAGCAGTACTTC
TRBV27	TRBJ2-6	-	TRBD1	CASSLLQDRTGANVLTF	TGTGCCAGCAGTTTATTACAGGACAGGACTGGGGCCAACGTCCTGACTTTC
TRBV5-4	TRBJ1-2	-	-	CASSRDGNYGYTF	TGTGCCAGCAGCCGAGACGGGAACTATGGCTACACCTTC
TRBV19	TRBJ2-1	-	TRBD2	CATSPGAAGGAPYNEQFF	TGTGCCACCTCCCCGGGGGCAGCCGGGGGGGCCCCCTACAATGAGCAGTTCTTC
TRBV7-2	TRBJ1-3	few	-	CASSNRISGNTIYF	TGTGCCAGCAGCAACAGAATATCCGGAAACACCATATATTTT
TRBV28	TRBJ2-7	-	TRBD1	CASSSGQGRNFYF	TGTGCCAGCAGCTCCGGACAGGGAAGAAATTTTTACTTC
TRBV7-9	TRBJ2-7	few	-	CASSLADQGLGYEQYF	TGTGCCAGCAGCTTAGCGGATCAGGGCCTTGGCTACGAGCAGTACTTC
TRBV4-1	TRBJ2-1	-	-	CASSQVGAAGRSYNEQFF	TGCGCCAGCAGCCAAGTGGGGGCGGCAGGCAGGTCCTACAATGAGCAGTTCTTC
TRBV19	TRBJ1-5	-	TRBD1	CASSIGTGYQPQHF	TGTGCCAGTAGTATTGGGACAGGATATCAGCCCCAGCATTTT